One and the same sample provided the 27 T cell receptor beta chains below, sequenced in a study of cytomegalovirus exposure and HLA in healthy donors. Amplification used 60 Vbeta primers and 13 Jbeta primers. Here immunoSEQ multiplex PCR was the method, and the copy in TCRdb shows in-frame clones only, minus some. The repertoire has 150,000 to 170,000 clones, more than 75% of them found once; the top ten carry around 7.2%. Sequencing was carried out using PBMCs. These receptors all stem from a man younger than 40 in good health and CMV-seropositive.

This clone turned up a few times. This sequence joins TRBV29-1 and TRBJ2-5, with a possible D match to TRBD2 (6 bases). Trimming cost V 6 bases and J 5 bases, with 19 bases left between them. CDR3 length: 14 amino acids. Germline V gene data show CDR1 as SQVTM and CDR2 as ANQGSEA. For the CDR3, the DNA is TGCAGCGTGGTACCAGCGGGCAAGACGGAGACCCAGTACTTC. It translates to CSVVPAGKTETQYF.

This sequence joins TRBV29-1 and TRBJ1-2; 8 bases align to TRBD1. Trimming at V came to 7 bases and at J to 2 bases, leaving 6 bases not matched to a gene. CDR1 is SQVTM, CDR2 ANQGSEA, per germline. The CDR3 is 13 residues long. CDR3 sequence: CSGGQEGNYGYTF. The CDR3 DNA is TGCAGCGGGGGACAGGAGGGGAACTATGGCTACACCTTC.

The V and J genes are TRBV28 and TRBJ1-6; 11 nucleotides align to TRBD1. This CDR3 is built from 15 residues. Per the germline V gene, CDR1 is MDHEN and CDR2 is SYDVKM. The V gene end was trimmed by 6 bases and the J gene end by 7 bases; junction bases not matched to a gene: 5. Here the CDR3 DNA reads TGTGCCAGCAGGGCCGGGACAGGGGGAAATTCACCCCTCCACTTT. Amino acids: CASRAGTGGNSPLHF.

V gene TRBV2 combines with J gene TRBJ1-1; 8 nucleotides match TRBD1. This CDR3 region has 14 residues. Germline values: CDR1 SNHLY, CDR2 FYNNEI. The trim removed 4 bases at V and 7 bases at J, leaving 8 bases unmatched. The DNA of the CDR3 is TGTGCCAGCAGTGTTTTAGGACAGGGACTTGAAGCTTTCTTT. Translation gives CASSVLGQGLEAFF.

V and J are TRBV11-3 and TRBJ2-3; 12 nucleotides agree with TRBD2. This CDR3 is built from 16 residues. CDR1 SGHNT and CDR2 YENEEA come from the germline V gene. The J segment lost 4 bases and the V segment lost 4 bases, leaving 6 bases of the junction unmatched. The CDR3 sequence: CASSSRLAGASDTQYF. CDR3 sequence (DNA): TGTGCCAGCAGCTCCCGACTAGCGGGGGCGTCAGATACGCAGTATTTT.

The chain recombines TRBV2 with TRBJ2-3, with D perhaps TRBD2 (6 bases). V shed 8 bases and J shed 2 bases, with 14 bases lying between them. This CDR3 has 14 residues. Germline V gene lookup returns CDR1 SNHLY and CDR2 FYNNEI. The CDR3 region has the DNA TGTGCCAGCGGCCGGGACTTATACACAGATACGCAGTATTTT. Protein: CASGRDLYTDTQYF.

The genes are TRBV7-9 and TRBJ1-1, with D unclear. Trimming left V 1 base short and J 1 base short, with 7 bases between. This CDR3 region has 14 residues. Germline lookup yields CDR1 SEHNR and CDR2 FQNEAQ (reference sequence). The CDR3 sequence: CASSLVEGNTEAFF. In nucleotides, the CDR3 is TGTGCCAGCAGCTTAGTGGAGGGGAACACTGAAGCTTTCTTT.

V usage is TRBV27 and J usage is TRBJ1-2; D not resolved. The germline CDR1 and CDR2 sequences are MNHEY and SMNVEV (reference sequence). Trimming pared 4 bases from V and 0 bases from J, leaving 9 bases between. This CDR3 has 14 amino acids. The CDR3, as DNA: TGTGCCAGCAGTTCTGTTCTAGCTAACTATGGCTACACCTTC. It specifies CASSSVLANYGYTF.

In nucleotides, the CDR3 is TGTGCCAGTAGTATCAATTTTAGACAGGGCCAAGAGACCCAGTACTTC. As protein: CASSINFRQGQETQYF. The V gene is TRBV19, the J gene TRBJ2-5; 7 bases fit TRBD1. Germline lookup yields CDR1 LNHDA and CDR2 SQIVND (reference sequence). The CDR3 totals 16 residues. Germline trimming cut 3 bases from V and 1 base from J; bases unmatched to any gene: 8.

A few counts support this clone. This rearrangement joins TRBV21-1 to TRBJ2-7; the table's TRBD1 call for D was not verified on the DNA. TRBV21-1 is noted as a pseudogene. There are 17 residues in the CDR3. The chain's CDR3 is CASSKGPFTGVRGEQYF. The CDR3 nucleotides read TGTGCCAGCAGCAAAGGTCCCTTTACAGGGGTTCGTGGCGAGCAGTACTTC.

This sequence joins TRBV12-5 and TRBJ1-5; D is undetermined. Germline CDR1 reads LGHNT; CDR2 reads FRNRAP. This CDR3 has 13 amino acids. V was clipped by 2 bases and J by 4 bases, with 6 bases between them. As DNA, the CDR3 is TGTGCTAGTGGTTTGCGGGGAAATCAGCCCCAGCATTTT. Amino acid sequence: CASGLRGNQPQHF.

The chain employs TRBV6-5 and TRBJ2-5; 9 nucleotides match TRBD2. Germline loops: CDR1 MNHEY, CDR2 SVGAGI. CDR3 length equals 15 residues. The V and J ends lost 0 bases and 7 bases, in that order; junction bases with no gene match: 6. CDR3 bases: TGTGCCAGCAGTTACTCCAGCGGGGGGCCTAGGACCCAGTACTTC. Encoded protein: CASSYSSGGPRTQYF.

This rearrangement joins TRBV4-1 to TRBJ2-3, with TRBD2 matching over 9 bases. The J segment lost 0 bases and the V segment lost 1 base, leaving 5 bases of the junction unmatched. The CDR3 runs 17 residues. Per germline, CDR1 MGHRA and CDR2 YSYEKL. For the CDR3, the DNA is TGCGCCAGCAGCCAAGGGACTAGCGCTTCTAGCACAGATACGCAGTATTTT. Amino acids: CASSQGTSASSTDTQYF.

J is TRBJ1-2 and V is TRBV11-2; TRBD1 is a possible D gene (6 bases). V was shortened by 5 bases and J by 4 bases, with 11 bases between the two germline ends. This CDR3 has 13 residues. CDR1 and CDR2 (germline): SGHAT, FQNNGV. In DNA, the CDR3 is TGTGCCAGCAGCCATCGACAGGTCTATGGCTACACCTTC. It specifies CASSHRQVYGYTF.

As to this clone: The junction departs from germline at one end; a sequencing error may be responsible. Other DNA sequences in this specimen translate into the identical CDR3. The chain combines TRBV2 with TRBJ1-1; the D is unclear. Germline V gene sequence: CDR1 SNHLY, CDR2 FYNNEI. The CDR3 totals 11 residues. The CDR3 reads CASRDWGEAFF. In nucleotides, the CDR3 is TGTGCCAGCCGAGACTGGGGAGAGGCTTTTTTT.

The chain has TRBV7-2 and TRBJ2-1, with 10 positions matching TRBD2. The germline V gene encodes CDR1 SGHTA and CDR2 FQGNSA. J lost 4 bases, V lost 5 bases, and 5 bases had no gene match. This CDR3 is built from 15 residues. The CDR3 sequence: CASSLTSGPYNEQFF. CDR3 coding DNA: TGTGCCAGCAGCCTGACTAGCGGGCCGTACAATGAGCAGTTCTTC. The complete variable domain, with remaining parts taken from reference TRBV7-2 and TRBJ2-1, reads GAGVSQSPSNKVTEKGKDVELRCDPISGHTALYWYRQSLGQGLEFLIYFQGNSAPDKSGLPSDRFSAERTGGSVSTLTIQRTQQEDSAVYLCASSLTSGPYNEQFFGPGTRLTVL.

The chain employs TRBV28 and TRBJ2-1; possible D gene TRBD1, 5 bases. The germline gives CDR1 MDHEN, CDR2 SYDVKM. Trimming took 8 bases from V and 2 from J, leaving 13 bases between them. The CDR3 loop spans 14 amino acids. The CDR3 sequence: CASRGAVTYNEQFF. The CDR3 nucleotides are TGTGCCAGCCGTGGGGCAGTCACCTACAATGAGCAGTTCTTC.

V is TRBV6-1 and J is TRBJ1-2, with TRBD1 matching over 9 bases. Germline CDR1 MNHNS, CDR2 SASEGT. V was pared by 7 bases and J by 6 bases, with 3 bases of the junction left unmatched. The CDR3 consists of 12 residues. The CDR3 reads CASMWTGDGYTF. DNA of the CDR3: TGTGCCAGCATGTGGACAGGGGATGGCTACACCTTC.

This chain links TRBV6-5 with TRBJ1-2, with D tentatively TRBD1 (5 bases). This CDR3 has 13 amino acids. V was clipped by 4 bases and J by 2 bases, with 8 bases between them. Per germline, CDR1 MNHEY and CDR2 SVGAGI. CDR3 sequence: CASSSTANYGYTF. The CDR3 DNA is TGTGCCAGCAGTTCGACAGCCAACTATGGCTACACCTTC.

The genes are TRBV28 and TRBJ1-2; 10 bases are a match to TRBD1. The germline V gene has CDR1 MDHEN and CDR2 SYDVKM. V lost 1 base and J lost 4; bases outside the gene matches: 6. CDR3 length: 16 amino acids. In nucleotides, the CDR3 is TGTGCCAGCAGTTTATCCGGGACAGGGGCCGTCTATGGCTACACCTTC. Amino acids: CASSLSGTGAVYGYTF.

This clone was recorded once. V gene TRBV12-5 combines with J gene TRBJ2-2; D might be TRBD2 (5 bases). Germline values: CDR1 LGHNT, CDR2 FRNRAP. The CDR3 has 14 residues. Trimming removed 4 bases from V and 2 bases from J, with 8 bases in between. The CDR3 reads CASGSDFNTGELFF. DNA of the CDR3: TGTGCTAGTGGTTCGGACTTTAACACCGGGGAGCTGTTTTTT.

The J gene is TRBJ2-7, the V gene TRBV1; the DNA was not used to check the table's D call, TRBD2. TRBV1 counts as a pseudogene. The CDR3 is 16 residues long. The DNA for the CDR3 is TGCACCAGCAGCCAAACCCCGACTAGCGGATCCTACGAGCAGTACTTC. Its translation: CTSSQTPTSGSYEQYF.

The genes are TRBV2 and TRBJ2-7; D gene ambiguous. CDR3 size: 10 residues. V lost 5 bases to trimming and J lost 5 bases, with 4 bases between them. CDR1 SNHLY and CDR2 FYNNEI come from the germline V gene. This CDR3 reads CASSSNEQYF. The CDR3 DNA sequence: TGTGCCAGCAGTAGCAACGAGCAGTACTTC.

This clone has more than one count but fewer than ten. The chain is built from TRBV7-9 and TRBJ1-5, with a weak D call TRBD1 (5 bases). This CDR3 comprises 12 residues. Per germline, CDR1 SEHNR and CDR2 FQNEAQ (reference sequence). V dropped 2 bases and J dropped 7 bases, with 6 bases sitting between them. CDR3 in amino acids: CASSLRGQPQHF. The CDR3 coding sequence is TGTGCCAGCAGCTTAAGGGGCCAGCCCCAGCATTTT. Drawing the rest from reference TRBV7-9 and TRBJ1-5, the complete variable domain is DTGVSQNPRHKITKRGQNVTFRCDPISEHNRLYWYRQTLGQGPEFLTYFQNEAQLEKSRLLSDRFSAERPKGSFSTLEIQRTEQGDSAMYLCASSLRGQPQHFGDGTRLSIL.

The rearrangement links TRBV2 to TRBJ1-5; 8 bases match TRBD1. This CDR3 contains 15 residues. Unmatched junction bases numbered 7, after V lost 7 bases and J lost 2 bases. CDR1 and CDR2 from the germline V gene are SNHLY and FYNNEI. The DNA of the CDR3 is TGTGCCAGCATGCAGGGGGCGGTGGGCAATCAGCCCCAGCATTTT. Its translation is CASMQGAVGNQPQHF.

V is TRBV7-2 and J is TRBJ2-5; 10 bases map to TRBD2. V shed 5 bases and J 3 bases; nucleotides not matched to a gene: 6. The CDR3 spans 15 residues. Germline V gene sequence: CDR1 SGHTA, CDR2 FQGNSA. CDR3 region: CASSLQAGGEETQYF. DNA of the CDR3: TGTGCCAGCAGCCTCCAAGCGGGAGGGGAAGAGACCCAGTACTTC. Complete variable domain (other parts from reference TRBV7-2 and TRBJ2-5): GAGVSQSPSNKVTEKGKDVELRCDPISGHTALYWYRQSLGQGLEFLIYFQGNSAPDKSGLPSDRFSAERTGGSVSTLTIQRTQQEDSAVYLCASSLQAGGEETQYFGPGTRLLVL.

The rearrangement joins TRBV7-3 to TRBJ2-7; D unclear. V was clipped by 2 bases and J by 2 bases, with 16 bases between them. The CDR3 is 16 residues long. CDR1 is SGHTA and CDR2 is FQGTGA in the germline V gene. The CDR3 sequence is CASSLYGSPTPYEQYF. CDR3 bases: TGTGCCAGCAGCTTATATGGTAGCCCCACCCCCTACGAGCAGTACTTC.